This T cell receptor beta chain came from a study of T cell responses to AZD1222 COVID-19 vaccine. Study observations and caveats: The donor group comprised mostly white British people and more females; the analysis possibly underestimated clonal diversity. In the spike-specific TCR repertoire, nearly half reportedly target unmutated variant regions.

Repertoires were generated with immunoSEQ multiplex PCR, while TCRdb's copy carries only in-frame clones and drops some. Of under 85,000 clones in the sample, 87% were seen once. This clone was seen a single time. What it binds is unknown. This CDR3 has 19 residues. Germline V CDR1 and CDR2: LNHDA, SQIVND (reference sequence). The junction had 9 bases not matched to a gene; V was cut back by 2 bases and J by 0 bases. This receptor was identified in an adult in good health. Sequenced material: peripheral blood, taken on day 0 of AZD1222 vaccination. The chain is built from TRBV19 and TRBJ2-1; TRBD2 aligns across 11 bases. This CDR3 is CASSINPLSGRASYNEQFF. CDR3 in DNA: TGTGCCAGTAGTATAAATCCCCTTAGCGGGAGGGCCTCCTACAATGAGCAGTTCTTC.